Listed below are T cell receptor beta chains from one sample, sequenced in a study of cytomegalovirus exposure and HLA in healthy donors. Method: immunoSEQ multiplex PCR; TCRdb's copy keeps in-frame clones and lacks some. The table has about 180,000 clones, roughly four fifths seen once. Sequencing was performed on PBMCs. These receptors came from a woman between 45 and 65 years old in good health and CMV-seronegative. Each CDR3 is given with its conserved first and last residue. Fields, in order: D gene, clone size, J gene, V gene, CDR3 protein, CDR3 DNA. The D gene is left open where the match is weak. A clone size is listed for some rows: how often the clone was seen (once, few, many), or a class if it is expanded.

D: TRBD2
size: .
J: TRBJ2-5
V: TRBV2
CDR3: CASSEAASGTSRETQYF
DNA: TGTGCCAGCAGTGAAGCGGCCTCAGGGACTAGCCGGGAGACCCAGTACTTC

D: TRBD1
size: once
J: TRBJ1-3
V: TRBV28
CDR3: CASSGQGDGNTIYF
DNA: TGTGCCAGCAGCGGACAGGGCGATGGAAACACCATATATTTT

D: TRBD1
size: .
J: TRBJ1-2
V: TRBV9
CDR3: CASSPTGTYGYTF
DNA: TGTGCCAGCAGCCCGACAGGGACCTATGGCTACACCTTC

D: TRBD1
size: .
J: TRBJ2-7
V: TRBV19
CDR3: CASSPKMTGLSYEQYF
DNA: TGTGCCAGTAGTCCGAAGATGACAGGGCTGTCCTACGAGCAGTACTTC

D: TRBD2
size: .
J: TRBJ2-1
V: TRBV30
CDR3: CAWSVLRLAGGLSSYNEQFF
DNA: TGTGCCTGGAGTGTACTTAGACTAGCGGGAGGACTAAGCTCCTACAATGAGCAGTTCTTC

D: TRBD1
size: .
J: TRBJ1-2
V: TRBV10-2
CDR3: CASSESGTVGYTF
DNA: TGCGCCAGCAGTGAGTCCGGGACAGTTGGCTACACCTTC

D: .
size: .
J: TRBJ2-1
V: TRBV30
CDR3: CAWNAGGPLPRNEQFF
DNA: TGTGCCTGGAACGCTGGCGGTCCCCTTCCGCGGAATGAGCAGTTCTTC

D: TRBD1
size: .
J: TRBJ2-7
V: TRBV7-9
CDR3: CASSLLVTGGDEQYF
DNA: TGTGCCAGCAGCTTACTGGTGACAGGGGGGGACGAGCAGTACTTC

D: TRBD1
size: few
J: TRBJ1-4
V: TRBV6-1
CDR3: CASSEQDRGDEKLFF
DNA: TGTGCCAGCAGTGAGCAGGACAGGGGAGATGAAAAACTGTTTTTT

D: TRBD2
size: .
J: TRBJ2-3
V: TRBV27
CDR3: CASSLEPSPRLAALVLGTDTQYF
DNA: TGTGCCAGCAGTTTAGAGCCCAGCCCAAGACTAGCGGCCCTAGTATTGGGCACAGATACGCAGTATTTT

D: TRBD2
size: .
J: TRBJ2-3
V: TRBV6-1
CDR3: CASSVGLAGGGDTQYF
DNA: TGTGCCAGCAGTGTCGGACTAGCGGGAGGGGGAGATACGCAGTATTTT

D: TRBD2
size: .
J: TRBJ2-1
V: TRBV2
CDR3: CASTNSLAGGPLTYNEQFF
DNA: TGTGCCAGCACGAATTCCCTAGCGGGGGGCCCACTTACATACAATGAGCAGTTCTTC

D: .
size: .
J: TRBJ1-2
V: TRBV27
CDR3: CASKFSAYLYGYTF
DNA: TGTGCCAGCAAGTTTTCTGCGTATCTGTATGGCTACACCTTC

D: .
size: .
J: TRBJ2-6
V: TRBV9
CDR3: CASSLSPGGANVLTF
DNA: TGTGCCAGCAGCCTCAGCCCGGGGGGGGCCAACGTCCTGACTTTC

D: .
size: .
J: TRBJ2-2
V: TRBV7-5
CDR3: CARSPSGQGVVDGWGRELFF
DNA: TGTGCCAGAAGCCCCTCGGGACAGGGGGTGGTAGATGGTTGGGGCCGGGAGCTGTTTTTT

D: .
size: once
J: TRBJ2-4
V: TRBV28
CDR3: CASSPPAKNIQYF
DNA: TGTGCCAGCAGCCCCCCGGCCAAAAACATTCAGTACTTC

D: TRBD2
size: .
J: TRBJ2-3
V: TRBV27
CDR3: CASSKTSGSKGTDTQYF
DNA: TGTGCCAGCAGTAAGACTAGCGGGAGTAAAGGCACAGATACGCAGTATTTT

D: .
size: .
J: TRBJ2-2
V: TRBV9
CDR3: CASSAQGMANTGELFF
DNA: TGTGCCAGCAGCGCGCAGGGGATGGCGAACACCGGGGAGCTGTTTTTT

D: TRBD2
size: .
J: TRBJ2-7
V: TRBV4-1
CDR3: CASSQEIAGHESYEQYF
DNA: TGCGCCAGCAGCCAAGAGATAGCGGGACACGAAAGCTACGAGCAGTACTTC

D: TRBD1
size: .
J: TRBJ2-7
V: TRBV6-5
CDR3: CASSYSIGTGGHEQYF
DNA: TGTGCCAGCAGTTACTCGATAGGGACAGGGGGCCACGAGCAGTACTTC

D: TRBD1
size: .
J: TRBJ2-1
V: TRBV19
CDR3: CATAPGQGGGDEQFF
DNA: TGTGCCACCGCCCCAGGACAGGGAGGAGGCGATGAGCAGTTCTTC

D: .
size: few
J: TRBJ2-1
V: TRBV7-2
CDR3: CASRKGGNNEQFF
DNA: TGTGCCAGCAGGAAGGGGGGGAACAATGAGCAGTTCTTC

D: TRBD2
size: .
J: TRBJ2-5
V: TRBV5-1
CDR3: CASSSGGGETQYF
DNA: TGCGCCAGCAGCTCCGGGGGAGGGGAGACCCAGTACTTC

D: TRBD2
size: .
J: TRBJ2-1
V: TRBV30
CDR3: CAWRRGCSGNKYGKFF
DNA: TGTGCCTGGAGAAGGGGATGTAGCGGGAATAAGTACGGTAAGTTCTTC

D: TRBD1
size: .
J: TRBJ1-2
V: TRBV28
CDR3: CASRAGTGLGGYTF
DNA: TGTGCTAGCAGAGCCGGGACAGGGTTGGGAGGCTACACCTTC

D: .
size: .
J: TRBJ2-1
V: TRBV7-2
CDR3: CASSPEVSNNEQFF
DNA: TGTGCCAGCAGCCCAGAGGTCAGCAACAATGAGCAGTTCTTC

D: TRBD2
size: .
J: TRBJ2-3
V: TRBV15
CDR3: CATRLGLDGRDTQYF
DNA: TGTGCCACCAGACTGGGACTAGACGGTCGGGATACGCAGTATTTT

D: TRBD1
size: .
J: TRBJ2-3
V: TRBV7-9
CDR3: CASSPGQGGTDTQYF
DNA: TGTGCCAGCAGCCCGGGACAGGGAGGGACAGATACGCAGTATTTT

D: TRBD1
size: .
J: TRBJ2-1
V: TRBV11-2
CDR3: CASSPGQGQQFF
DNA: TGTGCCAGCAGCCCGGGACAGGGCCAGCAGTTCTTC

D: TRBD1
size: .
J: TRBJ2-1
V: TRBV5-1
CDR3: CASSSDRNEQFF
DNA: TGCGCCAGCAGCTCGGACAGGAATGAGCAGTTCTTC

D: .
size: .
J: TRBJ2-2
V: TRBV5-6
CDR3: CASSPYRVETGELFF
DNA: TGTGCCAGCAGCCCCTACCGGGTCGAGACCGGGGAGCTGTTTTTT

D: .
size: .
J: TRBJ1-2
V: TRBV5-6
CDR3: CASSLGQVSGYTF
DNA: TGTGCCAGCAGCTTGGGCCAGGTATCTGGCTACACCTTC

D: .
size: .
J: TRBJ2-7
V: TRBV4-3
CDR3: CASSPTLAFSFYEQYF
DNA: TGCGCCAGCAGCCCAACTTTAGCGTTTTCCTTCTACGAGCAGTACTTC

D: .
size: .
J: TRBJ1-2
V: TRBV9
CDR3: CASKRGGDYGYTF
DNA: TGTGCCAGCAAGAGAGGGGGGGACTATGGCTACACCTTC

D: .
size: .
J: TRBJ1-5
V: TRBV4-1
CDR3: CASSQDWGRQPQHF
DNA: TGCGCCAGCAGCCAAGACTGGGGGCGCCAGCCCCAGCATTTT

D: .
size: .
J: TRBJ1-3
V: TRBV6-6
CDR3: CASSYSISGNTIYF
DNA: TGTGCCAGCAGTTACAGCATCTCTGGAAACACCATATATTTT

D: .
size: .
J: TRBJ1-2
V: TRBV28
CDR3: CASSLRGLYGYTF
DNA: TGTGCCAGCAGTTTAAGGGGCCTCTATGGCTACACCTTC

D: TRBD2
size: .
J: TRBJ2-3
V: TRBV10-3
CDR3: CAISDSRAGGDTQYF
DNA: TGTGCCATCAGTGACTCCCGGGCGGGGGGAGATACGCAGTATTTT

D: .
size: .
J: TRBJ1-6
V: TRBV28
CDR3: CASSLFGGLNSPLHF
DNA: TGTGCCAGCAGTTTATTCGGCGGATTGAATTCACCCCTCCACTTT

D: TRBD2
size: .
J: TRBJ2-2
V: TRBV4-3
CDR3: CASSQDPGGAGTGELFF
DNA: TGCGCCAGCAGCCAAGATCCCGGGGGGGCCGGCACCGGGGAGCTGTTTTTT

D: .
size: .
J: TRBJ1-5
V: TRBV20-1
CDR3: CSARDRQPQHF
DNA: TGCAGTGCTAGAGATAGACAGCCCCAGCATTTT

D: TRBD2
size: .
J: TRBJ2-7
V: TRBV7-2
CDR3: CASSVALAKSYEQYF
DNA: TGTGCCAGCAGCGTGGCACTAGCGAAAAGCTACGAGCAGTACTTC

D: TRBD1
size: .
J: TRBJ2-7
V: TRBV27
CDR3: CASSSSTGGGEQYF
DNA: TGTGCCAGCAGTTCCTCGACAGGGGGCGGCGAGCAGTACTTC

D: TRBD1
size: .
J: TRBJ1-4
V: TRBV27
CDR3: CASSYSTGGPTNEKLFF
DNA: TGTGCCAGCAGTTACTCGACAGGGGGCCCAACTAATGAAAAACTGTTTTTT

D: TRBD2
size: few
J: TRBJ2-2
V: TRBV28
CDR3: CASHISGGSPGAGELFF
DNA: TGTGCCAGCCATATTAGCGGGGGGTCCCCTGGGGCCGGGGAGCTGTTTTTT

D: TRBD2
size: .
J: TRBJ2-3
V: TRBV15
CDR3: CATGLAGQVTQYF
DNA: TGTGCCACCGGACTAGCGGGGCAAGTTACGCAGTATTTT

D: .
size: .
J: TRBJ1-5
V: TRBV7-9
CDR3: CASSLGANSNQPQHF
DNA: TGTGCCAGCAGCTTAGGGGCAAATAGCAATCAGCCCCAGCATTTT